These 6 T cell receptor beta chains were all obtained from the same sample, sequenced in a study of T cells after yellow fever vaccination (dated by TCRdb to 2018 to 2020). Library preparation was by 5' RACE. TCRdb names Illumina HiSeq 2500 as the instrument used. TCRdb's own reprocessing of the public reads used fastp at Q25 and MiXCR and kept productive beta chains. Identical CDR3 proteins give one entry, which carries the most common genes and DNA. Counted in this sample were hundreds of thousands of distinct CDR3 sequences; approximately 13% of them appeared once. The top ten hold 14% to 15% of the sample. The sample's treatment or condition, from its label and the paper: live attenuated yellow fever vaccine strain. This specimen consisted of PBMCs, obtained on the day of the yellow fever booster vaccination. Receptor source: a man aged 30 to 39 who received the YFV17D yellow fever vaccine.

The chain uses TRBV7-2 and TRBJ2-7, with a possible D match to TRBD2 (6 bases). This CDR3 contains 13 residues. V lost 7 bases and J lost 5, with 15 bases in between. Germline CDR1 and CDR2: SGHTA and FQGNSA. CDR3 sequence (DNA): TGTGCCAGCAAAGAGGGAGGCGGCGACGAGCAGTACTTC. Its translation: CASKEGGGDEQYF.

This clonotype was counted a few times. The gene calls are TRBV30 and TRBJ1-5; D call uncertain. Per the germline V gene, CDR1 is GTSNPN and CDR2 is SVGIG (reference sequence). The V gene lost 2 bases and the J gene lost 4 bases, with 12 bases spanning the gap. The CDR3 totals 14 residues. CDR3 sequence (DNA): TGTGCCTGGAGTAATTCAGGAACGAATCAGCCCCAGCATTTT. Protein sequence: CAWSNSGTNQPQHF.

This clonotype has more than one count but fewer than ten. The V and J genes are TRBV6-6 and TRBJ1-5; D is perhaps TRBD1 (5 bases). Trimming removed 4 bases from V and 3 bases from J, with 7 bases in between. This CDR3 has 13 amino acids. CDR1 is MNHNY and CDR2 is SVGAGI in the germline V gene (reference sequence). The CDR3 loop reads CASSWGLNQPQHF. CDR3 DNA sequence: TGTGCCAGCAGTTGGGGCCTCAATCAGCCCCAGCATTTT.

This clonotype was seen repeatedly, ten times or more. This chain joins TRBV5-1 and TRBJ2-1; 11 positions match TRBD2. CDR1 and CDR2 (germline): SGHRS, YFSETQ. V trimming: 0 bases; J trimming: 8 bases; junction bases outside the gene matches: 4. This CDR3 has 15 amino acids. The CDR3 spells CASSLVAGGIDEQFF. CDR3 sequence (DNA): TGCGCCAGCAGCTTGGTAGCGGGAGGGATCGATGAGCAGTTCTTC.

This clonotype was seen only a few times. The chain combines TRBV4-3 with TRBJ2-1, with TRBD2 as a possible D gene (5 bases). From germline, CDR1 is LGHNA and CDR2 YSLEER. V was pared by 1 base and J by 8 bases, with 15 bases between. The CDR3 sequence is 15 residues long. CDR3 nucleotide sequence: TGCGCCAGCAGCCAAGGAGGACTGGCTTTCGATGAGCAGTTCTTC. As protein: CASSQGGLAFDEQFF.

The chain recombines TRBV4-3 with TRBJ1-1; 7 nucleotides align to TRBD1. The CDR3 is 17 amino acids. Germline V CDR1 and CDR2: LGHNA, YSLEER. The V and J ends lost 0 bases and 5 bases, in that order; junction bases with no gene match: 12. Here the CDR3 DNA reads TGCGCCAGCAGCCAAGATCAACTTGCAGGGGGAGGTACTGAAGCTTTCTTT. This sequence encodes CASSQDQLAGGGTEAFF.